Following are 10 T cell receptor beta chains from one sample sequenced in a study of T cells in Graves' hyperthyroidism and ophthalmopathy. Amplified regions were TCR beta CDR3 sequences from RNA transcripts. When the TCR CDR3 underwent first-round RT-PCR, the HTBI primer set was used. TCRdb fed the multiplex PCR reads into MiXCR, producing one record per CDR3 protein. The data show around 200,000 distinct CDR3 sequences, about 16% seen once. Sequencing input: blood. The source of these receptors is a man between 40 and 49 years old with Graves' hyperthyroidism.

Ten or more counts support this clonotype. The chain uses TRBV28 and TRBJ1-2; 12 nucleotides line up with TRBD1. J lost 6 bases, V lost 6 bases, and 8 bases had no gene match. CDR1 is MDHEN, CDR2 SYDVKM, per germline. CDR3 size: 15 residues. The CDR3 loop reads CASSPGTGGFHGYTF. Here the CDR3 DNA reads TGTGCCAGCAGCCCTGGGACAGGGGGCTTCCATGGCTACACCTTC.

This clonotype was counted many times. The J gene is TRBJ1-1, the V gene TRBV3-1, with D unresolved. Looked up from germline, CDR1 is LGHDT and CDR2 is YNNKEL (reference sequence). V was clipped by 0 bases and J by 1 base, with 12 bases between them. The CDR3 is made up of 16 amino acids. The CDR3 region is CASSQDFGVKNTEAFF. The CDR3 DNA follows: TGTGCCAGCAGCCAAGATTTTGGGGTAAAGAACACTGAAGCTTTCTTT.

This clonotype occurred a few times. The chain links TRBV29-1 to TRBJ2-2; D uncertain. Germline V lookup: CDR1 SQVTM, CDR2 ANQGSEA. The CDR3 covers 14 residues. V was clipped by 4 bases and J by 1 base, with 10 bases between them. The CDR3 spells CSVGVNLNTGELFF. In DNA, the CDR3 is TGCAGCGTTGGGGTGAATTTGAACACCGGGGAGCTGTTTTTT.

CDR3 protein: CSARDVGGGGLFEETQYF. The CDR3 nucleotides are TGCAGTGCTAGAGATGTGGGCGGGGGGGGTCTATTCGAAGAGACCCAGTACTTC. V usage is TRBV20-1 and J usage is TRBJ2-5; TRBD2 matches 9 bases. Per the germline V gene, CDR1 is DFQATT and CDR2 is SNEGSKA (reference sequence). Germline trimming cut 0 bases from V and 3 bases from J; bases unmatched to any gene: 14. The CDR3 length is 18 residues.

This clonotype was observed at least ten times. V and J are TRBV6-1 and TRBJ2-7; no definite D call. The V and J ends lost 6 bases and 0 bases respectively, with 9 bases between them. This CDR3 region has 13 residues. CDR1 is MNHNS, CDR2 SASEGT, per germline. In DNA, the CDR3 is TGTGCCAGCAGGGAAACAAACTCCTACGAGCAGTACTTC. Translating gives CASRETNSYEQYF.

At least ten counts were recorded for this clonotype. The rearrangement uses TRBV27 and TRBJ2-7; D is unclear. Germline V CDR1 and CDR2: MNHEY, SMNVEV (reference sequence). The CDR3 spans 12 residues. V lost 8 bases to trimming and J lost 1 base, with 9 bases between them. CDR3 nucleotides: TGTGCCAGCCGAAGCCGGTCCTACGAGCAGTACTTC. Translated: CASRSRSYEQYF.

This clonotype has at least ten counts. V gene TRBV28 combines with J gene TRBJ1-1; 7 nucleotides line up with TRBD1. V was clipped by 5 bases and J by 1 base; unmatched bases: 10. Germline CDR1 MDHEN, CDR2 SYDVKM. This CDR3 comprises 16 residues. CDR3 in DNA: TGTGCCAGCAGTCCTCGATCAGGGACAGCGAACACTGAAGCTTTCTTT. Its translation: CASSPRSGTANTEAFF.

In its sample, this clonotype was seen many times. The rearrangement links TRBV10-3 to TRBJ2-5, with D perhaps matching TRBD1 or TRBD2 (5 bases each). V was cut by 2 bases and J by 5 bases, with 12 bases left in between. CDR1 ENHRY and CDR2 SYGVKD come from the germline V gene. The CDR3 runs 14 residues. CDR3 region: CAISERGPQETQYF. DNA of the CDR3: TGTGCCATCAGTGAGCGGGGACCCCAGGAGACCCAGTACTTC.

This chain uses TRBV5-5 with TRBJ2-7, with 7 bases fitting TRBD1. V was clipped by 7 bases and J by 6 bases; unmatched bases: 10. Germline CDR1 reads SGHKS; CDR2 reads YYEKEE (reference sequence). The CDR3 has 13 residues. CDR3 sequence (DNA): TGTGCCAGCTCGAGTACAGGGGATGGCGAGCAGTACTTC. Its protein is CASSSTGDGEQYF.

This rearrangement joins TRBV5-1 to TRBJ1-1; maybe TRBD1 (5 bases). V was trimmed by 4 bases and J by 1 base, leaving 11 bases between them. This CDR3 is built from 14 residues. Germline V gives CDR1 SGHRS, CDR2 YFSETQ. CDR3 sequence reads: CASSGGTSNTEAFF. In nucleotides, the CDR3 is TGCGCCAGCAGCGGGGGGACTTCGAACACTGAAGCTTTCTTT.